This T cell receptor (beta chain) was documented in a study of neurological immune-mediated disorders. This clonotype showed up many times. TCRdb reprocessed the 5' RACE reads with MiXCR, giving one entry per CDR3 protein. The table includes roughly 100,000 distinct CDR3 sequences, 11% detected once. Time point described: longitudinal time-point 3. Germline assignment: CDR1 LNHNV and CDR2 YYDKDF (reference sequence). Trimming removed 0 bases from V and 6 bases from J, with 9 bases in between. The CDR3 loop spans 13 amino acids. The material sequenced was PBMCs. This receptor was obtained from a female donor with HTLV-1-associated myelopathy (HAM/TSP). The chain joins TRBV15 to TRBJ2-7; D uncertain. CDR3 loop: CATSRDDVGEQYF. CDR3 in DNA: TGTGCCACCAGCAGAGATGACGTAGGCGAGCAGTACTTC.